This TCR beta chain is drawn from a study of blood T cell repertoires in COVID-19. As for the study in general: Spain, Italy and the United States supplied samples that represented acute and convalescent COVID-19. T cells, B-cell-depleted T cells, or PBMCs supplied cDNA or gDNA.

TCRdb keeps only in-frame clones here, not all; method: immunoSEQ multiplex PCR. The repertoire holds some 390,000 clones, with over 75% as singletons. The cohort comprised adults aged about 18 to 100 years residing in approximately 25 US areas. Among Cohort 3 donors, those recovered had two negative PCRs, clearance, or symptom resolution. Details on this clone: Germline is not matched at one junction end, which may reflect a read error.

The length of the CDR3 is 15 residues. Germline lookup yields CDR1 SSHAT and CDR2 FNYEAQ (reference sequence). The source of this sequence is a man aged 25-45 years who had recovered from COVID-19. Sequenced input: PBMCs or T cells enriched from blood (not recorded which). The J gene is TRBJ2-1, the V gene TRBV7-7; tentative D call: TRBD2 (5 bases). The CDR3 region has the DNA TGTGCTAGCAGCCCCCAGCGGAACTCCTACAATGAGCAGTTCTTC. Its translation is CASSPQRNSYNEQFF.